The TCR beta chain under discussion was sequenced for a study of T cell responses to AZD1222 COVID-19 vaccine. Overall study findings and caveats: None of the repertoires were sampled until the peak T cell response had passed.

This CDR3 comprises 15 residues. From germline, CDR1 is SGHTA and CDR2 FQGTGA. The V gene end was trimmed by 1 base and the J gene end by 8 bases; junction bases not matched to a gene: 9. In regard to this clone: Its antigen is as yet unknown.

This table comes from immunoSEQ multiplex PCR, and its TCRdb copy is limited to in-frame clones, with some not included. Of roughly 150,000 clones detected, 88% appear once; the ten largest clones hold more than 2%. This TCR was recovered from an adult in good health. The sequencing used peripheral blood, collected on day 0 of AZD1222 vaccination. The rearrangement joins TRBV7-3 to TRBJ1-2; 8 bases line up with TRBD1. CDR3 residues: CASSLKGRGTGGYTF. CDR3 bases: TGTGCCAGCAGCTTAAAGGGCAGGGGGACAGGCGGCTACACCTTC.